This T cell receptor (beta chain) was profiled in a study of T cell responses to AZD1222 COVID-19 vaccine. Regarding the study as a whole: Females made up more of the donors, who were largely white British, and clonal diversity may have come out too low. At 160-218 and 743-854, vaccine-associated CD4 TCRs were dominant, and they spanned spike.

Only in-frame clones appear in the TCRdb table, and some are missing; sequencing was by immunoSEQ multiplex PCR. The sample holds some 96,000 clones, around 87% seen once. V dropped 7 bases and J dropped 3 bases, with 14 bases sitting between them. Germline V gives CDR1 KGHDR, CDR2 SFDVKD. The CDR3 covers 14 residues. This clone was seen a single time. Antigen specificity is unknown. The rearrangement joins TRBV24-1 to TRBJ1-1; a weak D match, TRBD1 (5 bases). This clonotype was sampled from an adult in good health. The sequencing here drew on peripheral blood, taken on day 0 of MenACWY control vaccination. The CDR3 coding sequence is TGTGCCACCAGGCCTAGCGGGGGACACACTGAAGCTTTCTTT. Residues: CATRPSGGHTEAFF.